A selection of T cell receptor beta chains follows, all from one sample in a study of OX40 agonist ivuxolimab in advanced cancers. Measured with immunoSEQ multiplex PCR; TCRdb has only the in-frame clones, and not every one. The data contain 70,000 or so clones, 65% to 90% of them singletons. Sequenced material: CD4+ or CD8+ T cells sorted from blood, taken in a trial of the OX40 agonist ivuxolimab. The receptors come from an adult with an advanced solid tumor such as melanoma, head and neck, liver or kidney cancer. Each CDR3 is given with its conserved first and last residue. The D gene is left open where the match is weak. Clone sizes are given selectively: once, few, many, or a class where the clone is expanded.

D	V	J	size	CDR3	DNA
.	TRBV4-3	TRBJ1-5	.	CASSQDSTARQPQHF	TGCGCCAGCAGCCAAGACTCGACAGCCCGACAGCCCCAGCATTTT
.	TRBV9	TRBJ2-1	.	CASSVATWGSYNEQFF	TGTGCCAGCAGCGTAGCTACATGGGGATCCTACAATGAGCAGTTCTTC
TRBD2	TRBV27	TRBJ2-3	few	CASTRAGGATDTQYF	TGTGCCAGCACCCGTGCCGGGGGGGCCACAGATACGCAGTATTTT
.	TRBV28	TRBJ1-2	few	CASSLAIRGKGYTF	TGTGCCAGCAGTTTAGCTATTCGGGGCAAAGGCTACACCTTC
.	TRBV6-5	TRBJ2-7	once	CASSRLQGYEQYF	TGTGCCAGCAGCCGGCTACAGGGTTACGAGCAGTACTTC
TRBD1	TRBV6-5	TRBJ2-7	.	CASSVEGTGQYEQYF	TGTGCCAGCAGTGTTGAAGGGACAGGGCAATACGAGCAGTACTTC
TRBD2	TRBV5-1	TRBJ2-1	.	CASSLEGAGYNEQFF	TGCGCCAGCAGCTTGGAGGGAGCGGGGTACAATGAGCAGTTCTTC
.	TRBV6-6	TRBJ1-4	.	CASSYPPQAVNEKLFF	TGTGCCAGCAGTTACCCCCCACAGGCGGTGAATGAAAAACTGTTTTTT
.	TRBV2	TRBJ1-4	.	CANRGFDEKLFF	TGTGCCAACCGGGGATTTGATGAAAAACTGTTTTTT
TRBD1	TRBV6-1	TRBJ2-3	.	CASSDPTGTGRPDTQYF	TGTGCCAGCAGTGACCCAACCGGGACAGGGAGGCCAGATACGCAGTATTTT
.	TRBV5-6	TRBJ1-2	.	CASSLIGQFDGYTF	TGTGCCAGCAGCTTAATAGGGCAATTCGATGGCTACACCTTC
.	TRBV7-3	TRBJ2-3	.	CASSLDGAYTDTQYF	TGTGCCAGCAGCTTAGATGGCGCCTACACAGATACGCAGTATTTT
.	TRBV11-2	TRBJ1-3	.	CASSLGTSGNTIYF	TGTGCCAGCAGCTTAGGTACCTCTGGAAACACCATATATTTT
.	TRBV27	TRBJ2-5	.	CASRTSSGSSQYF	TGTGCCAGCAGGACCAGCTCAGGGTCGTCCCAGTACTTC
.	TRBV18	TRBJ1-1	.	CASSPSSSGNTEAFF	TGTGCCAGCTCCCCTTCCTCATCCGGGAACACTGAAGCTTTCTTT
.	TRBV19	TRBJ1-3	.	CASSIDYRRDRLYF	TGTGCCAGTAGTATAGATTATCGCCGGGACCGGCTATATTTT
TRBD1	TRBV9	TRBJ2-7	.	CASSGSPGQGIDEQYF	TGTGCCAGCAGCGGATCACCGGGACAGGGGATCGACGAGCAGTACTTC
.	TRBV5-5	TRBJ1-1	.	CASSFGANTEAFF	TGTGCCAGCAGCTTCGGGGCGAACACTGAAGCTTTCTTT
.	TRBV18	TRBJ2-3	.	CASSPGSTDTQYF	TGTGCCAGCTCACCAGGCAGCACAGATACGCAGTATTTT
.	TRBV29-1	TRBJ2-5	.	CSVGTYTTGTQYF	TGCAGCGTTGGAACTTACACCACGGGGACCCAGTACTTC
TRBD1	TRBV7-8	TRBJ1-2	.	CASSYGETGGYTF	TGTGCCAGCAGTTATGGGGAGACAGGGGGCTACACCTTC
.	TRBV15	TRBJ1-4	.	CATSRDGRKLFF	TGTGCCACCAGCAGAGATGGGAGAAAACTGTTTTTT
TRBD1	TRBV18	TRBJ2-7	.	CASSPPGTGGAEQYF	TGTGCCAGCTCACCACCCGGGACAGGGGGCGCCGAGCAGTACTTC
TRBD2	TRBV7-6	TRBJ2-1	once	CASSFLSGGNGDAFF	TGTGCCAGCAGCTTTCTTAGCGGGGGGAATGGAGACGCGTTCTTC
TRBD1	TRBV4-2	TRBJ2-2	.	CASSQDRGRFTGELFF	TGTGCCAGCAGCCAAGACAGGGGGCGTTTCACCGGGGAGCTGTTTTTT
.	TRBV5-6	TRBJ2-1	few	CASNKRRTISYNEQFF	TGTGCCAGCAACAAACGTCGCACCATCTCCTACAATGAGCAGTTCTTC
.	TRBV7-9	TRBJ1-6	.	CASTRQLNSPLHF	TGTGCCAGCACCAGACAGCTTAATTCACCCCTCCACTTT
.	TRBV11-3	TRBJ2-3	.	CASSPSPGTDTQYF	TGTGCCAGCAGCCCCTCACCGGGCACAGATACGCAGTATTTT
.	TRBV2	TRBJ1-4	.	CASSQGGEKLFF	TGTGCCAGCAGTCAGGGTGGTGAAAAACTGTTTTTT
TRBD1	TRBV6-5	TRBJ2-5	.	CASGPGGYETQYF	TGTGCCAGCGGGCCAGGGGGTTACGAGACCCAGTACTTC
.	TRBV29-1	TRBJ2-5	.	CSARGTGGWNPQETQYF	TGCAGCGCTCGGGGAACGGGGGGCTGGAATCCTCAAGAGACCCAGTACTTC
.	TRBV25-1	TRBJ1-1	.	CASRGDNSEAFF	TGTGCCAGCCGGGGGGACAATTCCGAAGCTTTCTTT